One sample yielded the 32 T cell receptor beta chains listed below, sequenced in a study of blood T cells in healthy people across ages. The second PCR ran about 6 to 11 cycles with a sample-barcoded 5' primer and J-beta primers. A single record per CDR3 protein comes from TCRdb applying MiXCR to the 5' RACE reads. Of 780,000 or so distinct CDR3 sequences in the sample, approximately 60% were seen once. The material sequenced was blood. All receptors come from a middle-aged man in good health.

This chain links TRBV20-1 with TRBJ2-1, with 10 bases identical to TRBD2. The CDR3 is 14 residues long. The junction had 11 bases not matched to a gene; V was cut back by 6 bases and J by 9 bases. CDR1 and CDR2 (germline): DFQATT, SNEGSKA (reference sequence). For the CDR3, the DNA is TGCAGTGCACGTACTAGCGGGGCGCAGGGTGAGCAGTTCTTC. Residues: CSARTSGAQGEQFF.

The chain joins TRBV20-1 to TRBJ2-2; 8 nucleotides line up with TRBD2. The CDR3 spans 14 residues. Trimming at V came to 0 bases and at J to 13 bases, leaving 10 bases not matched to a gene. Per germline, CDR1 DFQATT and CDR2 SNEGSKA (reference sequence). The CDR3, as DNA: TGCAGTGCTAGAGATCGGGCTAGCGGGCACGCGCTGTTTTTT. Amino acids: CSARDRASGHALFF.

This clonotype has more than one count but fewer than ten. The chain uses TRBV20-1 and TRBJ2-7; D tentatively reads TRBD1 or TRBD2 (5 bases each). Germline V gene lookup returns CDR1 DFQATT and CDR2 SNEGSKA (reference sequence). Trimming cost V 3 bases and J 3 bases, with 18 bases left between them. The CDR3 runs 15 residues. This chain's CDR3 is CSARDSSGPFYEQYF. CDR3 nucleotides: TGCAGTGCTAGGGACTCGTCAGGGCCATTCTACGAGCAGTACTTC.

This sequence joins TRBV12-3 or TRBV12-4 and TRBJ1-4, with D possibly being TRBD1 (5 bases). The V end lost 5 bases, the J end lost 8 bases, and 18 bases lay between the germline ends. The CDR3 sequence is 15 residues long. The CDR3 is CASSRTTGGTEKLFF. CDR3 sequence (DNA): TGTGCCAGCAGTCGAACTACGGGGGGGACGGAAAAACTGTTTTTT.

The chain couples TRBV5-6 to TRBJ2-5; possible D gene TRBD2, 5 bases. Germline CDR1 is SGHDT and CDR2 is YYEEEE. V was trimmed by 0 bases and J by 5 bases, leaving 14 bases between them. The CDR3 sequence is 15 residues long. CDR3 sequence reads: CASSLGRNSDETQYF. In nucleotides, the CDR3 is TGTGCCAGCAGCTTGGGGAGGAACTCTGATGAGACCCAGTACTTC.

The rearrangement joins TRBV6-5 to TRBJ2-5; D possibly matches TRBD1 or TRBD2 (5 bases each). Per the germline V gene, CDR1 is MNHEY and CDR2 is SVGAGI. CDR3 length: 15 amino acids. Trimming took 2 bases from V and 1 from J, leaving 11 bases between them. CDR3 in DNA: TGTGCCAGCAGTTACATGATCGGGGCCCAAGAGACCCAGTACTTC. Its translation: CASSYMIGAQETQYF.

V is TRBV14 and J is TRBJ1-2; tentatively, D is TRBD1 (6 bases). This CDR3 is built from 14 residues. The V gene lost 8 bases and the J gene lost 2 bases, with 15 bases spanning the gap. Looked up from germline, CDR1 is SGHDN and CDR2 is FVKESK. CDR3 nucleotide sequence: TGTGCCAGCTCGACGGGACACCTAAACTATGGCTACACCTTC. Translating it yields CASSTGHLNYGYTF. Full variable domain (outside the CDR3, taken from reference TRBV14 and TRBJ1-2): EAGVTQFPSHSVIEKGQTVTLRCDPISGHDNLYWYRRVMGKEIKFLLHFVKESKQDESGMPNNRFLAERTGGTYSTLKVQPAELEDSGVYFCASSTGHLNYGYTFGSGTRLTVV.

The rearrangement uses TRBV14 and TRBJ2-2, with D possibly matching TRBD1 (5 bases). Between the trimmed V and J ends, which lost 2 bases and 2 bases, there was a span of 15 bases. Germline values: CDR1 SGHDN, CDR2 FVKESK. The CDR3 totals 17 residues. The CDR3 region has the DNA TGTGCCAGCAGCCAACCCACGGACATAGCCAACACCGGGGAGCTGTTTTTT. It codes for CASSQPTDIANTGELFF.

The genes are TRBV28 and TRBJ2-4; the match to TRBD1 covers 7 bases. CDR1 and CDR2 (germline): MDHEN, SYDVKM. Germline trimming cut 4 bases from V and 8 bases from J; bases unmatched to any gene: 11. CDR3 length: 15 residues. CDR3 amino acids: CASSSLTGTVDIQYF. In DNA form, the CDR3 reads TGTGCCAGCAGTTCTCTGACAGGGACGGTGGACATTCAGTACTTC. The full variable domain, rest sourced from reference TRBV28 and TRBJ2-4, is DVKVTQSSRYLVKRTGEKVFLECVQDMDHENMFWYRQDPGLGLRLIYFSYDVKMKEKGDIPEGYSVSREKKERFSLILESASTNQTSMYLCASSSLTGTVDIQYFGAGTRLSVL.

The rearrangement links TRBV10-2 to TRBJ2-1; D is undetermined. The germline gives CDR1 WSHSY, CDR2 SAAADI. Deletions cut 5 bases from V and 2 bases from J, with 13 bases between. This CDR3 contains 15 residues. The CDR3 sequence is CASSFEASPYNEQFF. The DNA for the CDR3 is TGCGCCAGCAGTTTTGAAGCATCACCCTACAATGAGCAGTTCTTC.

The V call is TRBV6-1, the J call TRBJ2-7, with D perhaps matching TRBD2 (5 bases). The DNA end favors TRBJ2-5, so the J call may be wrong. The CDR3 is 15 residues long. Germline V lookup: CDR1 MNHNS, CDR2 SASEGT. CDR3 loop: CASSERRGKGETQYF. The CDR3 DNA sequence: TGTGCCAGCAGTGAAAGACGGGGTAAGGGAGAGACCCAGTACTTC.

The genes are TRBV7-9 and TRBJ1-5; the D is unclear. CDR3 length: 13 amino acids. Per germline, CDR1 SEHNR and CDR2 FQNEAQ (reference sequence). Trimming took 1 base from V and 7 from J, leaving 8 bases between them. In nucleotides, the CDR3 is TGTGCCAGCAGCTTAGACAGTCGGCAGCCCCAGCATTTT. Translation: CASSLDSRQPQHF.

This clonotype was detected a few times. The J gene is TRBJ2-7, the V gene TRBV29-1, with 11 bases aligning to TRBD1. The V and J ends lost 7 bases and 8 bases, in that order; junction bases with no gene match: 7. The CDR3 is 12 amino acids. CDR1 and CDR2 from the germline V gene are SQVTM and ANQGSEA. In DNA, the CDR3 is TGCAGCGCTGGGACAGGGGGGGAGAAGCAGTACTTC. Its protein product is CSAGTGGEKQYF.

About this clonotype: A junction end diverges from the germline sequence, so it may reflect a read error. The V and J genes are TRBV7-2 and TRBJ2-2; D is perhaps TRBD1 or TRBD2 (5 bases each). The V gene's germline CDR1 is SGHTA and CDR2 FQGNSA. The CDR3 consists of 15 residues. The DNA for the CDR3 is TGTGCCAGCAGCTTAGGGTCAGGGAACACCGGGGAGCCGTTTTTT. Protein: CASSLGSGNTGEPFF. Full variable domain (outside the CDR3, taken from reference TRBV7-2 and TRBJ2-2): GAGVSQSPSNKVTEKGKDVELRCDPISGHTALYWYRQSLGQGLEFLIYFQGNSAPDKSGLPSDRFSAERTGGSVSTLTIQRTQQEDSAVYLCASSLGSGNTGEPFFGEGSRLTVL.

V is TRBV29-1 and J is TRBJ2-1; maybe TRBD2 (6 bases). This CDR3 has 11 amino acids. Between the trimmed V and J ends, which lost 7 bases and 10 bases, there was a span of 14 bases. Germline lookup yields CDR1 SQVTM and CDR2 ANQGSEA. The CDR3 DNA follows: TGCAGCGCCTTATGGAGGGAAGAGCAGTTCTTC. Protein: CSALWREEQFF.

The V call is TRBV12-3 or TRBV12-4, the J call TRBJ2-3; D may match TRBD1 or TRBD2 (5 bases each). V lost 3 bases and J lost 1, with 14 bases in between. This CDR3 has 16 amino acids. CDR3 loop: CASSFMGTGGTDTQYF. The CDR3 coding sequence is TGTGCCAGCAGTTTCATGGGGACCGGGGGCACAGATACGCAGTATTTT.

The rearrangement joins TRBV10-3 to TRBJ1-1; D is perhaps TRBD1 (6 bases). Per germline, CDR1 ENHRY and CDR2 SYGVKD. Trimming took 4 bases from V and 4 from J, leaving 16 bases between them. This CDR3 is 15 amino acids long. CDR3 bases: TGTGCCATCAGTGGCGGCAGGGGTTTGGCCACTGAAGCTTTCTTT. Translation: CAISGGRGLATEAFF.

The CDR3 bases are TGCAGTGCTAGAGATCTTGTACAGGTCGGCGAGACCCAGTACTTC. Its translation is CSARDLVQVGETQYF. This chain uses TRBV20-1 with TRBJ2-5; weak D call: TRBD1 (5 bases). This CDR3 region has 15 residues. Germline-derived CDR1 and CDR2 are DFQATT and SNEGSKA (reference sequence). Trimming took 0 bases from V and 5 from J, leaving 16 bases between them.

This rearrangement joins TRBV7-3 to TRBJ2-1; 8 positions agree with TRBD2. The CDR3 totals 16 residues. Germline loops: CDR1 SGHTA, CDR2 FQGTGA. V dropped 2 bases and J dropped 5; count of bases not matched to a gene: 8. In DNA, the CDR3 is TGTGCCAGCAGCTTAGTAGTCGGGGGGGGCAACAATGAGCAGTTCTTC. It is translated as CASSLVVGGGNNEQFF. Complete variable domain (other parts from reference TRBV7-3 and TRBJ2-1): GAGVSQTPSNKVTEKGKYVELRCDPISGHTALYWYRQSLGQGPEFLIYFQGTGAADDSGLPNDRFFAVRPEGSVSTLKIQRTERGDSAVYLCASSLVVGGGNNEQFFGPGTRLTVL.

The V and J genes are TRBV7-6 and TRBJ2-2; D possibly uses TRBD1 or TRBD2 (5 bases each). Germline lookup yields CDR1 SGHVS and CDR2 FNYEAQ. CDR3 length: 15 amino acids. The V end lost 5 bases, the J end lost 3 bases, and 13 bases lay between the germline ends. The CDR3 DNA is TGTGCCAGCAGCGGAGAGGGGCCGTACACCGGGGAGCTGTTTTTT. Translation gives CASSGEGPYTGELFF.

The chain combines TRBV12-3 or TRBV12-4 with TRBJ2-4; D ambiguous. The V gene lost 6 bases and the J gene lost 0 bases, with 9 bases spanning the gap. The length of the CDR3 is 14 residues. The CDR3: CASSISSAKNIQYF. As DNA, the CDR3 is TGTGCCAGCAGCATTTCATCAGCCAAAAACATTCAGTACTTC.

This clonotype was seen many times. The rearrangement joins TRBV12-3 or TRBV12-4 to TRBJ1-4; D is undetermined. The CDR3 covers 16 residues. Trimming removed 0 bases from V and 0 bases from J, with 8 bases in between. The CDR3 sequence is CASSLAFWATNEKLFF. In DNA form, the CDR3 reads TGTGCCAGCAGTTTAGCTTTTTGGGCAACTAATGAAAAACTGTTTTTT.

V is TRBV3-1 and J is TRBJ1-2; D is perhaps TRBD1 (6 bases). Germline CDR1 is LGHDT and CDR2 is YNNKEL (reference sequence). V was pared by 4 bases and J by 2 bases, with 14 bases between. The length of the CDR3 is 15 residues. The CDR3 is CASSPQGIANYGYTF. CDR3 DNA: TGTGCCAGCAGCCCGCAGGGGATAGCCAACTATGGCTACACCTTC.

This clonotype was seen a handful of times. The chain couples TRBV12-3 or TRBV12-4 to TRBJ1-5, with 9 bases fitting TRBD1. The CDR3 is 15 residues long. V lost 4 bases to trimming and J lost 7 bases; unmatched junction nucleotides: 8. CDR3 bases: TGTGCCAGCAGTTCCGGGACAGGGTCACGGCAGCCCCAGCATTTT. Its translation is CASSSGTGSRQPQHF.

The genes are TRBV20-1 and TRBJ2-7, with TRBD2 identical over 8 bases. The CDR3 length is 14 residues. The ends lost 5 bases at V and 10 bases at J; junction bases unmatched: 16. Per germline, CDR1 DFQATT and CDR2 SNEGSKA (reference sequence). The chain's CDR3 is CSAGRLSGTGIQYF. The CDR3 DNA is TGCAGTGCTGGACGCCTTAGCGGGACCGGAATCCAGTACTTC.

V gene TRBV19 combines with J gene TRBJ2-3, with D possibly TRBD2 on 5 matching bases. The germline CDR1 and CDR2 sequences are LNHDA and SQIVND (reference sequence). Trimming removed 1 base from V and 6 bases from J, with 14 bases in between. The CDR3 contains 15 residues. The CDR3 sequence is CASSIVSGSFDTQYF. The CDR3 DNA reads as TGTGCCAGTAGTATAGTCAGCGGTTCGTTTGATACGCAGTATTTT. The variable domain in full, completed from reference TRBV19 and TRBJ2-3, reads DGGITQSPKYLFRKEGQNVTLSCEQNLNHDAMYWYRQDPGQGLRLIYYSQIVNDFQKGDIAEGYSVSREKKESFPLTVTSAQKNPTAFYLCASSIVSGSFDTQYFGPGTRLTVL.

The V gene is TRBV5-5, the J gene TRBJ2-5, with D possibly matching TRBD2 (6 bases). This CDR3 has 16 residues. Germline assignment: CDR1 SGHKS and CDR2 YYEKEE (reference sequence). The V and J ends lost 4 bases and 4 bases respectively, with 20 bases between them. The CDR3 loop reads CASSPRGLREGETQYF. CDR3 DNA: TGTGCCAGCAGCCCCCGAGGACTAAGGGAAGGAGAGACCCAGTACTTC.

The chain carries TRBV27 and TRBJ1-5; D is uncertain. This CDR3 has 15 residues. Germline V gives CDR1 MNHEY, CDR2 SMNVEV (reference sequence). Trimming shortened V by 5 bases and J by 4 bases, and 15 bases separated the two germline ends. The CDR3 coding sequence is TGTGCCAGCAGTCCTGGCTGGGGAGGAAATCAGCCCCAGCATTTT. Residues: CASSPGWGGNQPQHF.

This chain joins TRBV7-2 and TRBJ2-5, with TRBD2 identical over 15 bases. The J call may be wrong; the DNA end is better matched by TRBJ2-1. The CDR3 runs to 16 residues. Germline V lookup: CDR1 SGHTA, CDR2 FQGNSA. CDR3 in DNA: TGTGCCAGCAGCTCCGGACTAGCGGGGGGGAAGGAGACCCAGTTCTTC. Protein: CASSSGLAGGKETQFF.

The rearrangement links TRBV5-4 to TRBJ1-2; D not certain. CDR3 length: 12 residues. V was clipped by 1 base and J by 8 bases, with 9 bases between them. Germline V CDR1 and CDR2: SGHNT, YYREEE (reference sequence). CDR3 amino acids: CASSLLFEGYTF. CDR3 nucleotides: TGTGCCAGCAGCTTGTTGTTCGAGGGCTACACCTTC.

This clonotype appeared many times. V and J are TRBV5-1 and TRBJ2-1; 14 bases map to TRBD2. V lost 0 bases to trimming and J lost 9 bases; unmatched junction nucleotides: 14. Looked up from germline, CDR1 is SGHRS and CDR2 is YFSETQ. The CDR3 extends over 19 amino acids. CDR3: CASSLGDRTGTSGRREQFF. The CDR3 DNA reads TGCGCCAGCAGCTTGGGGGACCGAACCGGGACTAGCGGGAGACGTGAGCAGTTCTTC.

The genes are TRBV9 and TRBJ2-5; 16 bases fit TRBD2. This CDR3 has 17 residues. Trimming took 4 bases from V and 2 from J; bases not matched to a gene: 5. The V gene's germline CDR1 is SGDLS and CDR2 YYNGEE. The CDR3 spells CASSLLGLAGGQETQYF. CDR3 coding DNA: TGTGCCAGCAGCTTACTGGGACTAGCGGGGGGGCAAGAGACCCAGTACTTC.